The following is a T cell receptor beta chain sequence with its context. Profiling relied on immunoSEQ multiplex PCR, and the TCRdb table lists in-frame clones only, not all of them. The sample lists about 50,000 clones, approximately 89% occurring once. Germline CDR1 reads SEHNR; CDR2 reads FQNEAQ (reference sequence). The CDR3 is 17 amino acids. The data belong to a study of Tregs in tolerant kidney transplant recipients. The nonmyeloablative bone marrow transplants came from related graft donors, with transient mixed chimerism. The starting material was CD8+ T cells from blood (PBMCs), obtained 12 months after the transplant. The chain carries TRBV7-9 and TRBJ2-5; 9 bases are a match to TRBD1. The J call could be wrong; TRBJ2-7 is a better fit for the DNA end. This receptor was identified in a human patient who received a combined kidney and bone marrow transplant. Some T cells may originate from the graft donor. The CDR3 loop reads CASSSNRLTGGGYEQYF. DNA for the CDR3: TGTGCCAGCAGCTCCAACCGCCTAACAGGGGGCGGGTACGAGCAGTACTTC.